What follows describes a single T cell receptor (beta chain). The data derive from a study of cytomegalovirus exposure and HLA in healthy donors. 13 Jbeta primers and 60 Vbeta primers were used for the PCR. Repertoires were generated with immunoSEQ multiplex PCR, while TCRdb's copy carries only in-frame clones and drops some. In the table there are roughly 220,000 clones, roughly 68% of which are singletons. The CDR3 consists of 14 residues. V was pared by 4 bases and J by 4 bases, with 13 bases between. Per germline, CDR1 MNHEY and CDR2 SVGAGI. This chain connects TRBV6-5 to TRBJ1-2; maybe TRBD1 (5 bases). The sample was PBMCs. This clonotype was sampled from a man between 35 and 55 years old in good health and CMV-seropositive. CDR3 amino acids: CASSSLGGSYGYTF. The CDR3 DNA reads as TGTGCCAGCAGTTCCCTTGGGGGGAGCTATGGCTACACCTTC.